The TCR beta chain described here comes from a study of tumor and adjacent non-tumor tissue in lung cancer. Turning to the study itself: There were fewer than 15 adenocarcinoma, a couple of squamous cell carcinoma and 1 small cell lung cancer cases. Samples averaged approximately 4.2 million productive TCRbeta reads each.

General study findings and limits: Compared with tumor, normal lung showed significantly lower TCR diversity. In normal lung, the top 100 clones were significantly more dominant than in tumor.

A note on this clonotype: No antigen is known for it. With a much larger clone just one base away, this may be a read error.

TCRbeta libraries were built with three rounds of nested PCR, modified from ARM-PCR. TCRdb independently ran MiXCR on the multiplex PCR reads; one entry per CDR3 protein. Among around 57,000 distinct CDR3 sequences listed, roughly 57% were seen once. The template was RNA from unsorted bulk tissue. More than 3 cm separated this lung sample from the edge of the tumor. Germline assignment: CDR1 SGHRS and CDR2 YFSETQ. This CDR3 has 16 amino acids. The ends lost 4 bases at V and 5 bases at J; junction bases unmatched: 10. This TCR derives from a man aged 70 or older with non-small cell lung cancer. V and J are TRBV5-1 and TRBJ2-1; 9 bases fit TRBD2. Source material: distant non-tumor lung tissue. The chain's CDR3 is CASSRVALAGHNEQFF. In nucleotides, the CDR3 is TGCGCCAGCAGCCGGGTGGCGCTAGCGGGACACAATGAGCAGTTCTTC. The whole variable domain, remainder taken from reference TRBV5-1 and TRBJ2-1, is KAGVTQTPRYLIKTRGQQVTLSCSPISGHRSVSWYQQTPGQGLQFLFEYFSETQRNKGNFPGRFSGRQFSNSRSEMNVSTLELGDSALYLCASSRVALAGHNEQFFGPGTRLTVL.